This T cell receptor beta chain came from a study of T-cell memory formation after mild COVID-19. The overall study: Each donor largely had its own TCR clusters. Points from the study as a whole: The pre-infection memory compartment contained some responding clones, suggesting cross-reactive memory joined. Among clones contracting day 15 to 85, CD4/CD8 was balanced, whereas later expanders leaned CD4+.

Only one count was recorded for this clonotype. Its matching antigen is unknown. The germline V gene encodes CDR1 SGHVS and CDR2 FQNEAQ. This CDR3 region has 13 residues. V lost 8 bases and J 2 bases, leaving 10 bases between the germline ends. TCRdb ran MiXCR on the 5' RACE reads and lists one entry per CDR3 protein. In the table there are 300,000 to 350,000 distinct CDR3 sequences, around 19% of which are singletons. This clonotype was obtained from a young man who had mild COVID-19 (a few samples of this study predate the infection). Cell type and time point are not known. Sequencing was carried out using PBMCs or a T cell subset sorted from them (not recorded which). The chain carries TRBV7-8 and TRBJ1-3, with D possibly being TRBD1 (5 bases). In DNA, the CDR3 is TGTGCCAGCGTCCGGGACCCTGGAAACACCATATATTTT. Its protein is CASVRDPGNTIYF.